The 10 T cell receptor beta chains below all came from one sample that was sequenced in a study of blood T cell repertoires in COVID-19. Data came from immunoSEQ multiplex PCR; TCRdb stores just in-frame clones and leaves some out. This table has 300,000 to 400,000 clones, about 89% appearing once. The sample taken for sequencing was peripheral blood. These receptors originate from an older woman with COVID-19, enrolled during active disease.

This clone was counted a single time. The chain uses TRBV6-5 and TRBJ1-4, with 7 bases fitting TRBD1. V was clipped by 6 bases and J by 5 bases; unmatched bases: 9. CDR3 length: 15 amino acids. Per germline, CDR1 MNHEY and CDR2 SVGAGI. The CDR3 bases are TGTGCCAGCAGCAGCGCCGGGACAGCAAATGAAAAACTGTTTTTT. It specifies CASSSAGTANEKLFF.

The rearrangement uses TRBV27 and TRBJ2-7; the match to TRBD1 covers 10 bases. The J segment lost 7 bases and the V segment lost 8 bases, leaving 14 bases of the junction unmatched. CDR3 length: 15 residues. The V gene's germline CDR1 is MNHEY and CDR2 SMNVEV (reference sequence). This chain's CDR3 is CASDTGTGALKEQYF. Here the CDR3 DNA reads TGTGCCAGCGATACCGGGACAGGGGCGCTAAAAGAGCAGTACTTC.

The V gene is TRBV9, the J gene TRBJ2-4; D is perhaps TRBD1 (6 bases). The CDR3 is 14 amino acids. Trimming took off 1 base at V and 8 bases at J, with 13 bases between the two ends. CDR1 and CDR2 (germline): SGDLS, YYNGEE. CDR3: CASSVRGEGDIQYF. CDR3 nucleotides: TGTGCCAGCAGCGTAAGGGGTGAGGGGGACATTCAGTACTTC. The full variable domain, in which reference TRBV9 and TRBJ2-4 provide the parts outside the CDR3, is DSGVTQTPKHLITATGQRVTLRCSPRSGDLSVYWYQQSLDQGLQFLIQYYNGEERAKGNILERFSAQQFPDLHSELNLSSLELGDSALYFCASSVRGEGDIQYFGAGTRLSVL.

The rearrangement uses TRBV5-1 and TRBJ1-6, with D hard to call. Trimming removed 4 bases at V and 6 bases at J, with 14 bases between. The CDR3 loop spans 15 amino acids. Germline assignment: CDR1 SGHRS and CDR2 YFSETQ. As DNA, the CDR3 is TGCGCCAGCAGCCCCTCGGGTGCTCTTAATTCACCCCTCCACTTT. This encodes CASSPSGALNSPLHF.

The chain recombines TRBV11-3 with TRBJ2-5; 7 bases line up with TRBD2. The CDR3 runs to 15 residues. V lost 4 bases to trimming and J lost 5 bases; unmatched junction nucleotides: 10. Germline loops: CDR1 SGHNT, CDR2 YENEEA. The CDR3 DNA reads as TGTGCCAGCAGCTCCGGGGGGACCAAATGGGAGACCCAGTACTTC. This sequence encodes CASSSGGTKWETQYF.

For the CDR3, the DNA is TGTGCCAGCAGCTTAGACAGGGGTAACGAAAAACTGTTTTTT. Amino acids: CASSLDRGNEKLFF. V and J are TRBV7-2 and TRBJ1-4; TRBD1 aligns across 7 bases. Trimming took 1 base from V and 8 from J; bases not matched to a gene: 4. The CDR3 covers 14 residues. Germline CDR1 SGHTA, CDR2 FQGNSA.

The chain has TRBV7-5 and TRBJ2-7; TRBD1 reflects the table's D call only, with no check against the DNA. TRBV7-5 is described as a pseudogene. The CDR3 is 14 residues long. The CDR3 sequence is CVRSSTGSLAEQYF. CDR3 DNA sequence: TGTGTCAGAAGCTCCACAGGGTCCCTAGCCGAGCAGTACTTC.

V gene TRBV5-4 combines with J gene TRBJ1-2, with TRBD1 matching 10 bases. CDR3 length equals 14 residues. J was trimmed by 8 bases and V by 3 bases; bases with no gene match: 7. CDR1 and CDR2 (germline): SGHNT, YYREEE (reference sequence). This CDR3 reads CASSYDRGLGGYTF. DNA of the CDR3: TGTGCCAGCAGCTACGACAGGGGGCTGGGCGGCTACACCTTC.

The V gene is TRBV7-9, the J gene TRBJ1-2; D is unclear. Germline CDR1 SEHNR, CDR2 FQNEAQ (reference sequence). The CDR3 consists of 14 residues. Trimming pared 5 bases from V and 3 bases from J, leaving 13 bases between. The CDR3: CASSPPRRDYGYTF. CDR3 bases: TGTGCCAGCAGCCCCCCGCGGAGGGACTATGGCTACACCTTC.

This chain connects TRBV4-2 to TRBJ2-3; 8 bases match TRBD2. The CDR3 covers 17 residues. With V trimmed by 4 bases and J by 6 bases, 15 bases remained unmatched. Germline values: CDR1 LGHNA, CDR2 YNFKEQ. CDR3: CASSLIARSGGTDTQYF. Written as DNA, the CDR3 is TGTGCCAGCAGCCTCATAGCGAGGAGCGGGGGAACGGATACGCAGTATTTT.